In its sample, the clone carrying this T cell receptor beta chain was seen once. Germline CDR1 and CDR2: SGHAT and FQNNGV. The CDR3 runs to 12 residues. V was trimmed by 3 bases and J by 6 bases, leaving 9 bases between them. The entry originates in a study of control samples from healthy donors and cancer patients. Clones were sequenced by immunoSEQ multiplex PCR, and TCRdb holds only the in-frame ones, with some missing. The data show roughly 50,000 clones, around 97% seen once. This chain links TRBV11-2 with TRBJ2-7, with a possible D match to TRBD1 (6 bases). Sample: blood. The receptor's source is a woman in her 30s in good health. The DNA for the CDR3 is TGTGCCAGCAGCTTGGGGACAAGCGAGCAGTACTTC. It yields the protein CASSLGTSEQYF.